The present entry profiles one TCR beta chain with its context. The method was immunoSEQ multiplex PCR; TCRdb's version includes in-frame clones alone and lacks a portion of them. The sample consists of 190,000 or so clones, about 85% of them appearing once. The sample belongs to a study of blood T cell repertoires in COVID-19. Trimming removed 6 bases at V and 6 bases at J, with 15 bases between. The CDR3 is 13 amino acids. V gene TRBV12-3 or TRBV12-4 combines with J gene TRBJ2-7, with a possible D match to TRBD1 (7 bases). The sample consisted of PBMCs or T cells enriched from blood (not recorded which). The sequence derives from a man aged 35-49 years who had recovered from COVID-19. In nucleotides, the CDR3 is TGTGCCAGCAGCCTCCCAGGGGGGCCCGAGCAGTACTTC. Its translation: CASSLPGGPEQYF.